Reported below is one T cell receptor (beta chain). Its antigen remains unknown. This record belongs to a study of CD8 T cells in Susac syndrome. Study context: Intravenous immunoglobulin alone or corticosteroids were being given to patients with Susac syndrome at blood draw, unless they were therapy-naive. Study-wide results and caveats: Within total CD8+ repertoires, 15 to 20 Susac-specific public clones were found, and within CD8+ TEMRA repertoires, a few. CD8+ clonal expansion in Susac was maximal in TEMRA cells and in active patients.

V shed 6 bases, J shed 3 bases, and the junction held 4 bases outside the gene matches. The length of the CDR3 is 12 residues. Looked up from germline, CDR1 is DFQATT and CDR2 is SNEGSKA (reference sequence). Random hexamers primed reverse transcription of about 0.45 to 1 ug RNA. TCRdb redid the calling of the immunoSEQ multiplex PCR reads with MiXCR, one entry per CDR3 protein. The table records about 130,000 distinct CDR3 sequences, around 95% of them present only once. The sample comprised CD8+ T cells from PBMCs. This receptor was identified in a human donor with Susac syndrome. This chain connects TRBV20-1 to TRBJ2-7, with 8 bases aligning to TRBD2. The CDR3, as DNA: TGCAGTGCCCGGAGCGGGAGCTACGAGCAGTACTTC. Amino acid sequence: CSARSGSYEQYF.